These T cell receptor beta chains were read from a single sample in a study of T and B cells in COVID-19 patients. One entry per CDR3 protein results from TCRdb running MiXCR on the multiplex PCR reads. The top ten hold around 3.6% of the sample, which has 5,500 to 8,500 distinct CDR3 sequences, 20% to 25% seen once. Sequencing was done on a sample of blood. All receptors come from a human donor who had recovered from COVID-19. Each CDR3 is given with its conserved first and last residue. D genes are given only for firm matches. Not all rows give a size; the values are once, few, many and, for expanded clones, a class.

j_gene	abundance	len	v_gene	d_gene	CDR3aa	CDR3nt
TRBJ2-1	.	18	TRBV7-2	TRBD2	CASSPAGGYFSSYNEQFF	TGTGCCAGCAGTCCAGCGGGGGGGTATTTCAGCTCCTACAATGAGCAGTTCTTC
TRBJ2-3	medium-sized	13	TRBV30	.	CAWSGTSRDTQYF	TGTGCCTGGAGTGGGACCTCTAGGGATACGCAGTATTTT
TRBJ2-7	many	13	TRBV12-3/TRBV12-4	TRBD2	CASSLLAGNEQYF	TGTGCCAGCAGTTTATTAGCGGGGAACGAGCAGTACTTC
TRBJ2-5	.	15	TRBV5-6	TRBD2	CASSQRAGGGETQYF	TGTGCCAGCAGCCAGCGTGCGGGGGGCGGGGAGACCCAGTACTTC
TRBJ1-5	medium-sized	16	TRBV19	TRBD1	CASSRQGSNSNQPQHF	TGTGCCAGTAGTAGACAGGGGTCAAATAGCAATCAGCCCCAGCATTTT
TRBJ1-2	few	14	TRBV5-5	.	CASSGPDGLYGYTF	TGTGCCAGCAGCGGACCCGACGGCCTCTATGGCTACACCTTC
TRBJ2-5	.	15	TRBV6-1	TRBD2	CASSPGTSGEETQYF	TGTGCCAGCAGCCCCGGGACTAGCGGGGAAGAGACCCAGTACTTC
TRBJ2-3	many	13	TRBV14	.	CASSLRLTDTQYF	TGTGCCAGCAGCCTGCGCCTCACAGATACGCAGTATTTT
TRBJ2-2	large	11	TRBV19	.	CASSYTGELFF	TGTGCCAGTTCATACACCGGGGAGCTGTTTTTT
TRBJ1-2	medium-sized	14	TRBV5-5	.	CASSHPTGFGGYTF	TGTGCCAGCAGCCACCCGACAGGATTCGGCGGCTACACCTTC
TRBJ1-6	few	15	TRBV20-1	.	CSARDHREGDSPLHF	TGCAGTGCTAGAGATCACAGGGAGGGCGATTCACCCCTCCACTTT
TRBJ2-3	medium-sized	15	TRBV19	.	CASSNPGLGLDTQYF	TGTGCCAGTAGTAACCCAGGGCTGGGCCTAGATACGCAGTATTTT
TRBJ1-6	.	17	TRBV5-1	TRBD1	CASSGGQASSYNSPLHF	TGCGCCAGCAGCGGAGGACAGGCAAGCTCCTATAATTCACCCCTCCACTTT
TRBJ1-6	few	15	TRBV7-2	.	CASSLGGSESRALHF	TGTGCCAGCAGCTTAGGGGGCAGCGAGTCAAGGGCCCTCCACTTT
TRBJ1-5	.	13	TRBV24-1	.	CATSEFGDQPQHF	TGTGCCACCAGTGAGTTTGGAGATCAGCCCCAGCATTTT
TRBJ1-1	few	14	TRBV5-6	.	CASSPGAASTEAFF	TGTGCCAGCAGCCCGGGGGCAGCCAGCACTGAAGCTTTCTTT
TRBJ2-3	medium-sized	14	TRBV19	TRBD2	CASSAGGSTDTQYF	TGTGCCAGTAGTGCGGGGGGGAGCACAGATACGCAGTATTTT
TRBJ1-3	medium-sized	17	TRBV6-5	TRBD1	CASSPPQGAYSGNTIYF	TGTGCCAGCAGTCCCCCACAGGGGGCATACTCTGGAAACACCATATATTTT
TRBJ1-1	few	16	TRBV5-1	.	CASSLGALRLKAEAFF	TGCGCCAGCAGCTTGGGGGCCCTCCGCCTAAAGGCTGAAGCTTTCTTT
TRBJ2-7	large	12	TRBV29-1	TRBD1	CSVQGQAYEQYF	TGCAGCGTCCAGGGACAGGCCTACGAGCAGTACTTC
TRBJ2-5	.	14	TRBV5-1	.	CASSLPSGQETQYF	TGCGCCAGCAGCTTACCCTCAGGGCAAGAGACCCAGTACTTC
TRBJ2-1	.	12	TRBV20-1	.	CSAPRGDNEQFF	TGCAGTGCTCCCAGGGGAGACAATGAGCAGTTCTTC
TRBJ1-3	.	19	TRBV2	TRBD1	CASRPRDRELTYSGNTIYF	TGTGCCAGCAGACCTAGGGACAGGGAATTAACCTACTCTGGAAACACCATATATTTT
TRBJ2-7	medium-sized	14	TRBV27	TRBD1	CASRPGQGVIEQYF	TGTGCCAGCAGGCCCGGACAGGGGGTAATCGAGCAGTACTTC
TRBJ1-2	.	16	TRBV6-5	.	CASTTPDGGQIWGYTF	TGTGCCAGCACCACACCAGATGGAGGGCAGATCTGGGGCTACACCTTC
TRBJ1-3	.	15	TRBV15	.	CATSVGATSGNTIYF	TGTGCCACCAGCGTAGGGGCGACTTCTGGAAACACCATATATTTT